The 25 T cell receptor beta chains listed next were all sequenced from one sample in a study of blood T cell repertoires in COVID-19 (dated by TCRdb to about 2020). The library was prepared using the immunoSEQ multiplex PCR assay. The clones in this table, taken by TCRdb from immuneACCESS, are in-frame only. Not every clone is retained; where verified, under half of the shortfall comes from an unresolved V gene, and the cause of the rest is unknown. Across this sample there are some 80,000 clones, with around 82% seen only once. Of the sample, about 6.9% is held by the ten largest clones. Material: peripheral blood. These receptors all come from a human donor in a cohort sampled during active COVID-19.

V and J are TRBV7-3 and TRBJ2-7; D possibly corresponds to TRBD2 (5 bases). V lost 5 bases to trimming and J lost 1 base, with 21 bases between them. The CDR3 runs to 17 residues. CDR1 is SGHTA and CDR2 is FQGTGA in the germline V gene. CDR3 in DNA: TGTGCCAGCAGCACAGACGGGCGCAGGTGGGAGTCCTACGAGCAGTACTTC. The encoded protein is CASSTDGRRWESYEQYF.

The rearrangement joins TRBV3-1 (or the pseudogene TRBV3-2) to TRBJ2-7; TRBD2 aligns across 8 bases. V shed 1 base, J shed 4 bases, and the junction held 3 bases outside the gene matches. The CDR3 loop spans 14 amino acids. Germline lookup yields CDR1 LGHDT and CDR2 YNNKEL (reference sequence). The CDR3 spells CASSQVSGVYEQYF. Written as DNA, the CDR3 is TGTGCCAGCAGCCAAGTTAGCGGGGTATACGAGCAGTACTTC.

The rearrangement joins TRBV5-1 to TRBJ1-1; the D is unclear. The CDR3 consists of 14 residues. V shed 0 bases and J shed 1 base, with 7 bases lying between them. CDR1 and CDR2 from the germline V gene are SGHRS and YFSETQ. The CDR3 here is CASSLDTGNTEAFF. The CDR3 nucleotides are TGCGCCAGCAGCTTGGATACGGGGAACACTGAAGCTTTCTTT.

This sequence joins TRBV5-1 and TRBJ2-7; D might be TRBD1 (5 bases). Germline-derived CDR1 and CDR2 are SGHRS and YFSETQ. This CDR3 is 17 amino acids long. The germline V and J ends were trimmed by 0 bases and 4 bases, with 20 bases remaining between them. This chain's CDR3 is CASSLVSGLNGLYEQYF. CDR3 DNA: TGCGCCAGCAGCTTGGTGTCAGGGTTGAACGGGCTATACGAGCAGTACTTC.

The CDR3 bases are TGCGCCAGCAGCCAACCCTACAGGGGTTCTAATGAAAAACTGTTTTTT. This encodes CASSQPYRGSNEKLFF. The V and J genes are TRBV4-1 and TRBJ1-4, with 7 bases that match TRBD1. Germline trimming cut 2 bases from V and 3 bases from J; bases unmatched to any gene: 6. This CDR3 is 16 amino acids long. Germline V CDR1 and CDR2: MGHRA, YSYEKL.

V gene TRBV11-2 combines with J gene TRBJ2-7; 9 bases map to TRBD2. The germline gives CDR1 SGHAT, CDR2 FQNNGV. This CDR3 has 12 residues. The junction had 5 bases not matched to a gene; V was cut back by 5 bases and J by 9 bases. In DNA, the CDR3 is TGTGCCAGCAGCGATCAAGCGGGGGGGCAGTACTTC. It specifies CASSDQAGGQYF.

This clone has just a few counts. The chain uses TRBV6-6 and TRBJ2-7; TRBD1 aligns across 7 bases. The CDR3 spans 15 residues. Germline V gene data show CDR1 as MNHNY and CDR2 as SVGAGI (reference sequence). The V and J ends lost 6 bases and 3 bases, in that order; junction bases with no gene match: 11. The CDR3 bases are TGTGCCAGCAGCCGCGACAGGGAAGTTGTCTACGAGCAGTACTTC. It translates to CASSRDREVVYEQYF.

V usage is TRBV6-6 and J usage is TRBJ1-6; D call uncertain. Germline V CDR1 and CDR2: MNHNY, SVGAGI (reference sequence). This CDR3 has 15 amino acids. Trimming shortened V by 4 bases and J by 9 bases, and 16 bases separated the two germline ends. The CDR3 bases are TGTGCCAGCAGTTGGGGAGTTCAAGTCGGTTCACCCCTCCACTTT. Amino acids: CASSWGVQVGSPLHF.

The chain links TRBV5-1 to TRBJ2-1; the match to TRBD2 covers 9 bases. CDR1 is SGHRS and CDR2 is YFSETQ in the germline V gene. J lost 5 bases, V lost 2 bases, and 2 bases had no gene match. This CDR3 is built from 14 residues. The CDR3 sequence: CASSFQRGDNEQFF. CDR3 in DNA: TGCGCCAGCAGCTTCCAGCGGGGGGACAATGAGCAGTTCTTC.

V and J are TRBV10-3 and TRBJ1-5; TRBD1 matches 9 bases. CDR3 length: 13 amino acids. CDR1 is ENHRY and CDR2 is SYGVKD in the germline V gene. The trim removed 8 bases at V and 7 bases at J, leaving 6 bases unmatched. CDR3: CAIGGQGDQPQHF. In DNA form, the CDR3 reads TGTGCCATCGGGGGACAGGGCGACCAGCCCCAGCATTTT.

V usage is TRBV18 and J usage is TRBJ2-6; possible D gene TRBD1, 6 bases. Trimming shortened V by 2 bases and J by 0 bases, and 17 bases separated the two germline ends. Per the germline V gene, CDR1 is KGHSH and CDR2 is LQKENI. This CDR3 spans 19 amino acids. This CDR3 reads CASSPDRPSHLSGANVLTF. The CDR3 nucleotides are TGTGCCAGCTCACCAGACAGGCCTTCCCATCTCTCTGGGGCCAACGTCCTGACTTTC. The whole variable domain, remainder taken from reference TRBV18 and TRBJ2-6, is NAGVMQNPRHLVRRRGQEARLRCSPMKGHSHVYWYRQLPEEGLKFMVYLQKENIIDESGMPKERFSAEFPKEGPSILRIQQVVRGDSAAYFCASSPDRPSHLSGANVLTFGAGSRLTVL.

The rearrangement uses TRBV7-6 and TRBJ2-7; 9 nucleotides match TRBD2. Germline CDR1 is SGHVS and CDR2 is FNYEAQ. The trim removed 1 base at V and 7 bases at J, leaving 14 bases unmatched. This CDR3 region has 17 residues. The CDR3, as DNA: TGTGCCAGCAGCTTAGTCCACGGACTAGCGTCGGCCGATGAGCAGTACTTC. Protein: CASSLVHGLASADEQYF.

The CDR3 DNA follows: TGCGCCAGCAGCGCGGTGGGTACCCAAGAGACCCAGTACTTC. This gives the protein CASSAVGTQETQYF. V and J are TRBV5-1 and TRBJ2-5; D is unresolved. The V and J ends lost 4 bases and 1 base respectively, with 11 bases between them. There are 14 residues in the CDR3. The germline CDR1 and CDR2 sequences are SGHRS and YFSETQ.

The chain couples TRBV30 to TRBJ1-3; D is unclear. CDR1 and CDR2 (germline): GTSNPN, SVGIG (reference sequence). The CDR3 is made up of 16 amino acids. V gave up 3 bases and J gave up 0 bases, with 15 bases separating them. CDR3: CAWSDLGAYSGNTIYF. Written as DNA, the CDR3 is TGTGCCTGGAGCGATCTGGGAGCCTACTCTGGAAACACCATATATTTT.

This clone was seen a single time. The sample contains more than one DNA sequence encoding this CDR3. CDR3: CAWSTGGGQPQHF. The CDR3 DNA reads as TGTGCCTGGAGTACCGGCGGGGGTCAGCCCCAGCATTTT. This chain joins TRBV30 and TRBJ1-5; tentatively, D is TRBD1 (5 bases). There are 13 residues in the CDR3. Trimming stripped 2 bases from V and 6 bases from J, with 11 bases between. Per the germline V gene, CDR1 is GTSNPN and CDR2 is SVGIG (reference sequence).

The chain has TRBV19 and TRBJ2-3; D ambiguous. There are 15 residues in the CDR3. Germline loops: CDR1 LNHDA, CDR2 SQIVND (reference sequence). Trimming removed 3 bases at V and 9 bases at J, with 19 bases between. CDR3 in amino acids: CASSIRSFLAVTQYF. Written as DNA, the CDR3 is TGTGCCAGTAGTATCAGAAGCTTTTTGGCGGTAACGCAGTATTTT.

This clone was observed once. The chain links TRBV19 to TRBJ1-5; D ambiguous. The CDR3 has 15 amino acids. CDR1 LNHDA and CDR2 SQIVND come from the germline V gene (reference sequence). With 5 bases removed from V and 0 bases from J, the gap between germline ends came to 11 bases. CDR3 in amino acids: CASSPTPYSNQPQHF. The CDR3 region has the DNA TGTGCCAGTAGTCCGACACCCTATAGCAATCAGCCCCAGCATTTT.

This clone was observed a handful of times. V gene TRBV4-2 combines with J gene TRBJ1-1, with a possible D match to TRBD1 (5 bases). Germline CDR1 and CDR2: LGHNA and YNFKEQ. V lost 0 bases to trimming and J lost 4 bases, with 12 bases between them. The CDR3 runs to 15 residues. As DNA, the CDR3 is TGTGCCAGCAGCCAAGATTCGGGGGGTGCCACTGAAGCTTTCTTT. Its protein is CASSQDSGGATEAFF.

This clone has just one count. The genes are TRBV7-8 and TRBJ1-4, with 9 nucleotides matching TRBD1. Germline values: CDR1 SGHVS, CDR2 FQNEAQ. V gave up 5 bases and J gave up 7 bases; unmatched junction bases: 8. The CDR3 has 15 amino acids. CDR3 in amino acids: CASSPQGTGIEKLFF. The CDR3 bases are TGTGCCAGCAGCCCACAGGGGACAGGGATTGAAAAACTGTTTTTT.

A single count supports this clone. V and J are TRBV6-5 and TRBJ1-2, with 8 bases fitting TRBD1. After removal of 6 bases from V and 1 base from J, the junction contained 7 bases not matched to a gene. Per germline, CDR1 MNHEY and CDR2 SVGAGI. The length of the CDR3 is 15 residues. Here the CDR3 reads CASRSGTGFNYGYTF. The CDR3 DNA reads TGTGCCAGCAGGTCCGGGACAGGATTTAACTATGGCTACACCTTC.

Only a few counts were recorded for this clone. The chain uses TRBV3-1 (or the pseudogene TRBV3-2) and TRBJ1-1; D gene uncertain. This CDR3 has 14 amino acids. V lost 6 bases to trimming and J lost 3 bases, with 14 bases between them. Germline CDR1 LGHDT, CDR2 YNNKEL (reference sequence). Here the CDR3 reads CASRPSTKDTEAFF. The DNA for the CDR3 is TGTGCCAGCAGACCGTCGACAAAAGACACTGAAGCTTTCTTT.

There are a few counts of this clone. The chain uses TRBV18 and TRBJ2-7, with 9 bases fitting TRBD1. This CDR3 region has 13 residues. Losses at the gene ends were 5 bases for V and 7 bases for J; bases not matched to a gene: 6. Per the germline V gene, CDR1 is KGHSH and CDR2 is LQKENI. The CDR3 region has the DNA TGTGCCAGCTCAACAGGGGGCGGGCGGGAGCAGTACTTC. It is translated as CASSTGGGREQYF.

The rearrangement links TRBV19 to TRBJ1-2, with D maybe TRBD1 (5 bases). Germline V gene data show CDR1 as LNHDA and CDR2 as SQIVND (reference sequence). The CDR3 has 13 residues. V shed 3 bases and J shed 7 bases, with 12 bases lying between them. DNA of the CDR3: TGTGCCAGTAGTATTCGGCGGGGGATTGGCTACACCTTC. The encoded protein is CASSIRRGIGYTF.

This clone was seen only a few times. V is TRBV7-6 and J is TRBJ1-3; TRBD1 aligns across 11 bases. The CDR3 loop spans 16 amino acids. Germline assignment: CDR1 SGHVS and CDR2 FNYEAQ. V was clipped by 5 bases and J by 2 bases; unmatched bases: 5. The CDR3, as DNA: TGTGCCAGCAGCAAGGGACAGGGGGTTACTGGAAACACCATATATTTT. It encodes CASSKGQGVTGNTIYF.

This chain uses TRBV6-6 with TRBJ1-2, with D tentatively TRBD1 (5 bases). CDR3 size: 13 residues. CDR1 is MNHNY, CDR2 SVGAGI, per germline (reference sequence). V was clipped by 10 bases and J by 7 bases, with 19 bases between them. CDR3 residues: CATRTPQIGGYTF. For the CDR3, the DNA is TGTGCCACCCGGACACCTCAAATTGGTGGCTACACCTTC.